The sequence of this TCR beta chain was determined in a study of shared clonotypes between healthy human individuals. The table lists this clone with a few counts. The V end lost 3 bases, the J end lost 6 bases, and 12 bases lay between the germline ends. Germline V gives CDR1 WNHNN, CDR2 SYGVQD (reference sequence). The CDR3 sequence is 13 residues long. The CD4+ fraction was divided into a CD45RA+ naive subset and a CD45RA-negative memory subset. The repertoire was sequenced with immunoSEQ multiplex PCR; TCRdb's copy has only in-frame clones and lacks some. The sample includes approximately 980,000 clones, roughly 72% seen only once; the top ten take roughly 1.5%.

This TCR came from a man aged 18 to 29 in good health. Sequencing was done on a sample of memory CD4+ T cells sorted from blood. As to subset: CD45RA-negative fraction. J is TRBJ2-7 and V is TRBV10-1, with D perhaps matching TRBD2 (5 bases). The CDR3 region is CASSEYPRGEQYF. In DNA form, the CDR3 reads TGCGCCAGCAGTGAATATCCCCGGGGCGAGCAGTACTTC.